This T cell receptor (beta chain) was sequenced in a study of cytomegalovirus exposure and HLA in healthy donors. Study outcomes and limitations: What a later analysis showed was that several of the most significant clusters appeared linked to common viral pathogens.

A few counts support this clone. Its specificity is not known. Whereas donors were nominally healthy upon sampling, unrecorded immune exposures were probable. Germline CDR1 and CDR2: SGHRS and YFSETQ. The CDR3 is 16 residues long. J was trimmed by 11 bases and V by 3 bases; bases with no gene match: 15. The PCR used 60 Vbeta and 13 Jbeta primers. Libraries were prepared by immunoSEQ multiplex PCR; TCRdb keeps only in-frame clonotypes and omits some of them. The sample has approximately 110,000 clones; around two thirds are singletons. The chain is built from TRBV5-1 and TRBJ2-1, with TRBD2 matching 9 bases. The specimen sequenced was PBMCs. This receptor was identified in a man in his thirties or forties in good health and CMV-seropositive. CDR3 amino acids: CASSSPNAGGGQKQFF. In DNA, the CDR3 is TGCGCCAGCAGCTCCCCCAATGCGGGGGGGGGACAAAAGCAGTTCTTC.